What follows are 7 T cell receptor beta chains derived from one specimen sequenced in a study of CD8+ T cells in alopecia areata. Reverse transcribed after extraction, RNA yielded cDNA as the sequencing template. Sequencing used immunoSEQ multiplex PCR; TCRdb keeps in-frame clones, though not all of them. This sample yields under 300,000 clones, of which 60% are seen a single time; around 0.84% belongs to the top ten. Treatment meaning: oral pan-JAK inhibitor, 5-10 mg twice daily. The source material was CD4+ T cells sorted from blood, sampled at roughly week 53, from a patient treated with tofacitinib. The source is a human donor with alopecia areata.

The chain links TRBV6-5 to TRBJ2-1; possibly TRBD1 for D (6 bases). The germline CDR1 and CDR2 sequences are MNHEY and SVGAGI. The CDR3 has 14 residues. Trimming took 2 bases from V and 10 from J, leaving 15 bases between them. The CDR3 bases are TGTGCCAGCAGTTACAGGGGGAGTGATCCCGAGCAGTTCTTC. Its protein product is CASSYRGSDPEQFF.

This clone appeared a few times. V gene TRBV30 combines with J gene TRBJ1-2; no definite D call. CDR1 is GTSNPN, CDR2 SVGIG, per germline (reference sequence). The CDR3 sequence is 13 residues long. With 3 bases removed from V and 4 bases from J, the gap between germline ends came to 12 bases. The CDR3 nucleotides are TGTGCCTGGAGCACACTATTGACCTATGGCTACACCTTC. Translated: CAWSTLLTYGYTF.

The chain is built from TRBV29-1 and TRBJ1-5, with 7 bases aligning to TRBD1. This CDR3 spans 13 amino acids. V shed 8 bases and J 3 bases; nucleotides not matched to a gene: 7. CDR1 and CDR2 from the germline V gene are SQVTM and ANQGSEA. CDR3: CSTRQGANQPQHF. The DNA for the CDR3 is TGCAGCACTCGACAGGGCGCCAATCAGCCCCAGCATTTT.

The chain combines TRBV29-1 with TRBJ1-5, with 9 bases fitting TRBD1. Per the germline V gene, CDR1 is SQVTM and CDR2 is ANQGSEA. This CDR3 region has 14 residues. V was clipped by 6 bases and J by 7 bases; unmatched bases: 10. CDR3 region: CSVGGTGPDQPQHF. The CDR3 bases are TGCAGCGTGGGCGGGACAGGGCCCGACCAGCCCCAGCATTTT.

About this clone: Other nucleotide sequences in the sample specify the same CDR3. This CDR3 reads CATSRDLPYEQYF. The DNA for the CDR3 is TGTGCCACCAGCAGAGATCTGCCCTACGAGCAGTACTTC. The chain employs TRBV15 and TRBJ2-7; D is undetermined. The V end lost 0 bases, the J end lost 2 bases, and 5 bases lay between the germline ends. CDR3 length: 13 amino acids. CDR1 and CDR2 from the germline V gene are LNHNV and YYDKDF (reference sequence).

The chain is built from TRBV6-6 and TRBJ1-1; D is possibly TRBD1 (5 bases). Deletions cut 5 bases from V and 1 base from J, with 8 bases between. The CDR3 spans 13 residues. The germline V gene has CDR1 MNHNY and CDR2 SVGAGI (reference sequence). CDR3 residues: CASSTDRNTEAFF. CDR3 nucleotides: TGTGCCAGCAGTACCGACAGGAACACTGAAGCTTTCTTT.

The V and J genes are TRBV5-1 and TRBJ1-3; D unresolved. The V gene lost 0 bases and the J gene lost 0 bases, with 10 bases spanning the gap. CDR3 size: 16 residues. Looked up from germline, CDR1 is SGHRS and CDR2 is YFSETQ. The DNA for the CDR3 is TGCGCCAGCAGCTTGGATGGAACTAACTCTGGAAACACCATATATTTT. Translating it yields CASSLDGTNSGNTIYF.